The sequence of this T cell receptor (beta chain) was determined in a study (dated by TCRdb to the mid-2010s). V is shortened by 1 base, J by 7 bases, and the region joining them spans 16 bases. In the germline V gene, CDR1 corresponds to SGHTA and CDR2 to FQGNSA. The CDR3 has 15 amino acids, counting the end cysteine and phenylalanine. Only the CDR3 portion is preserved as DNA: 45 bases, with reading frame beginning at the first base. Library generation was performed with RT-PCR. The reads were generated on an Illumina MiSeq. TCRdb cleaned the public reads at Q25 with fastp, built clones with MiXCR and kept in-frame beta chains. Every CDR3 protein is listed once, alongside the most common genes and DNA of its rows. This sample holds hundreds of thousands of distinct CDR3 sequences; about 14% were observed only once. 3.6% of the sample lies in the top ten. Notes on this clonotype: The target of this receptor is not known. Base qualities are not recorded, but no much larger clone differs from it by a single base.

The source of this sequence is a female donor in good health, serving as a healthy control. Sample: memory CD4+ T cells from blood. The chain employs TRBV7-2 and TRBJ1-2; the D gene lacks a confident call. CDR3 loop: CASSLGRLVLGGYTF. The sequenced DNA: TGTGCCAGCAGCTTAGGCAGGCTCGTGCTCGGTGGCTACACCTTC.